One and the same sample provided the 15 T cell receptor beta chains below, sequenced in a study of radiation and T cells in renal cell carcinoma (TCRdb year 2020). The time point label, read with the paper, signifies: baseline pretreatment blood. Read against the paper, the sample's treatment or condition label means: 15 Gy SBRT to primary tumor, nephrectomy 4 weeks later. The method was the immunoSEQ multiplex PCR assay. TCRdb's version of the immuneACCESS table is confined to in-frame rearrangements and falls short of the full clone set. An unresolved V gene accounts for under half of the shortfall where checked; the remainder is of unknown origin. The sample records 150,000 or so clones, 88% of which are singletons. Roughly 4% of the sample belongs to the ten largest clones. Source: blood, taken from a patient whose treatment included radiotherapy and nephrectomy. The receptors here all came from a woman between 65 and 79 years old with renal cell carcinoma.

The V call is TRBV5-1, the J call TRBJ2-3; D gene unclear. Germline loops: CDR1 SGHRS, CDR2 YFSETQ. Trimming cost V 2 bases and J 5 bases, with 9 bases left between them. The CDR3 spans 13 residues. This chain's CDR3 is CASSLLVQDTQYF. The CDR3 DNA reads TGCGCCAGCAGCTTATTAGTCCAAGATACGCAGTATTTT. Looking up the rest from reference TRBV5-1 and TRBJ2-3 gives the full variable domain: KAGVTQTPRYLIKTRGQQVTLSCSPISGHRSVSWYQQTPGQGLQFLFEYFSETQRNKGNFPGRFSGRQFSNSRSEMNVSTLELGDSALYLCASSLLVQDTQYFGPGTRLTVL.

The chain uses TRBV9 and TRBJ2-7; D unresolved. The CDR3 is made up of 12 amino acids. Per the germline V gene, CDR1 is SGDLS and CDR2 is YYNGEE. The germline V and J ends were trimmed by 3 bases and 7 bases, with 11 bases remaining between them. For the CDR3, the DNA is TGTGCCAGCAGCGGTTGGCTTTTGGAGCAGTACTTC. Translating gives CASSGWLLEQYF.

This clone has just a few counts. The chain combines TRBV6-5 with TRBJ1-1; D not certain. This CDR3 contains 13 residues. The V and J ends lost 2 bases and 6 bases respectively, with 10 bases between them. The germline gives CDR1 MNHEY, CDR2 SVGAGI. CDR3 coding DNA: TGTGCCAGCAGTTACGGACCGGCCGCTGAAGCTTTCTTT. The encoded protein is CASSYGPAAEAFF.

The V gene is TRBV9, the J gene TRBJ1-1; TRBD1 aligns across 7 bases. V lost 4 bases to trimming and J lost 6 bases; unmatched junction nucleotides: 12. The CDR3 is 15 amino acids. From germline, CDR1 is SGDLS and CDR2 YYNGEE. CDR3: CASSPREGASSEAFF. Here the CDR3 DNA reads TGTGCCAGCAGCCCCCGTGAGGGGGCGAGCTCTGAAGCTTTCTTT.

This chain uses TRBV7-2 with TRBJ1-3, with 8 bases fitting TRBD1. Germline-derived CDR1 and CDR2 are SGHTA and FQGNSA. CDR3 length: 16 amino acids. Trimming took 5 bases from V and 8 from J; bases not matched to a gene: 14. In nucleotides, the CDR3 is TGTGCCAGCAGCCGATCGACAGGGGCTGAAGGGTACACCATATATTTT. Its translation: CASSRSTGAEGYTIYF.

V and J are TRBV19 and TRBJ1-4; D remains ambiguous. V was clipped by 5 bases and J by 5 bases, with 18 bases between them. Germline-derived CDR1 and CDR2 are LNHDA and SQIVND (reference sequence). CDR3 length: 16 residues. The CDR3 loop is CASSAGYGINNEKLFF. CDR3 DNA sequence: TGTGCCAGTAGTGCCGGTTATGGGATAAACAATGAAAAACTGTTTTTT.

The J gene is TRBJ1-5, the V gene TRBV9, with D possibly matching TRBD1 (6 bases). V was pared by 6 bases and J by 0 bases, with 16 bases between. This CDR3 is built from 16 residues. Germline assignment: CDR1 SGDLS and CDR2 YYNGEE. The CDR3 coding sequence is TGTGCCAGCATCAGGACAGAGGACCCTAGCAATCAGCCCCAGCATTTT. Translated: CASIRTEDPSNQPQHF.

V usage is TRBV6-6 and J usage is TRBJ1-4, with TRBD1 matching over 9 bases. The CDR3 is 14 amino acids. V was pared by 5 bases and J by 8 bases, with 6 bases of the junction left unmatched. Germline loops: CDR1 MNHNY, CDR2 SVGAGI (reference sequence). This CDR3 reads CASSPGQGREKLFF. The CDR3 DNA sequence: TGTGCCAGCAGTCCGGGACAGGGCCGAGAAAAACTGTTTTTT.

The rearrangement links TRBV28 to TRBJ2-7; 12 nucleotides line up with TRBD2. The CDR3 runs to 14 residues. V lost 5 bases to trimming and J lost 9 bases; unmatched junction nucleotides: 8. CDR1 and CDR2 from the germline V gene are MDHEN and SYDVKM. CDR3: CASSPGTSGFVQYF. CDR3 nucleotides: TGTGCCAGCAGTCCCGGGACTAGCGGGTTTGTGCAGTACTTC.

This chain links TRBV19 with TRBJ1-5; 8 bases match TRBD1. With V trimmed by 1 base and J by 15 bases, 2 bases remained unmatched. Germline V gives CDR1 LNHDA, CDR2 SQIVND (reference sequence). This CDR3 is 11 amino acids long. In nucleotides, the CDR3 is TGTGCCAGTAGTATAGGGACAGGGCTGCATTTT. Its protein product is CASSIGTGLHF.

Worth noting for this clone: This sample includes further DNA sequences coding for the same CDR3. CDR3 in DNA: TGTGCCAGCAGCCCAGGGGGAATCGGAAACACCATATATTTT. Protein sequence: CASSPGGIGNTIYF. The chain uses TRBV28 and TRBJ1-3, with 7 bases aligning to TRBD1. Germline V gene data show CDR1 as MDHEN and CDR2 as SYDVKM. After removal of 6 bases from V and 4 bases from J, the junction contained 6 bases not matched to a gene. This CDR3 has 14 amino acids. Variable domain in full (rest from reference TRBV28 and TRBJ1-3): DVKVTQSSRYLVKRTGEKVFLECVQDMDHENMFWYRQDPGLGLRLIYFSYDVKMKEKGDIPEGYSVSREKKERFSLILESASTNQTSMYLCASSPGGIGNTIYFGEGSWLTVV.

This chain connects TRBV15 to TRBJ1-5; a possible D gene is TRBD1 (5 bases). Deletions cut 5 bases from V and 6 bases from J, with 20 bases between. CDR1 is LNHNV and CDR2 is YYDKDF in the germline V gene (reference sequence). The CDR3 has 16 residues. DNA of the CDR3: TGTGCCACCAGCGGACCCGGACACCCGTTCTCTCAGCCCCAGCATTTT. Its translation: CATSGPGHPFSQPQHF.

This clone was seen a few times. The chain is built from TRBV28 and TRBJ1-2, with TRBD1 matching over 8 bases. In germline, CDR1 is MDHEN, CDR2 SYDVKM. CDR3 length equals 17 residues. Trimming took 6 bases from V and 2 from J; bases not matched to a gene: 14. The CDR3 region has the DNA TGTGCCAGCAGACCCTGGGGCAAACAGGGGGACAACTATGGCTACACCTTC. This encodes CASRPWGKQGDNYGYTF.

This chain connects TRBV28 to TRBJ1-2; 8 nucleotides agree with TRBD1. The CDR3 runs 16 residues. The V gene end was trimmed by 4 bases and the J gene end by 2 bases; junction bases not matched to a gene: 9. Germline assignment: CDR1 MDHEN and CDR2 SYDVKM. The CDR3 DNA is TGTGCCAGCAGTTCGCTCAGGGGGCGCCGGAACTATGGCTACACCTTC. As protein: CASSSLRGRRNYGYTF.

Only one count was recorded for this clone. The chain employs TRBV30 and TRBJ2-1, with D perhaps being TRBD1 or TRBD2 (5 bases each). CDR1 GTSNPN and CDR2 SVGIG come from the germline V gene (reference sequence). Trimming left V 3 bases short and J 2 bases short, with 17 bases between. The CDR3 extends over 16 amino acids. This CDR3 reads CAWSRTGTSTYNEQFF. CDR3 in DNA: TGTGCCTGGAGCAGGACCGGGACCTCTACCTACAATGAGCAGTTCTTC.